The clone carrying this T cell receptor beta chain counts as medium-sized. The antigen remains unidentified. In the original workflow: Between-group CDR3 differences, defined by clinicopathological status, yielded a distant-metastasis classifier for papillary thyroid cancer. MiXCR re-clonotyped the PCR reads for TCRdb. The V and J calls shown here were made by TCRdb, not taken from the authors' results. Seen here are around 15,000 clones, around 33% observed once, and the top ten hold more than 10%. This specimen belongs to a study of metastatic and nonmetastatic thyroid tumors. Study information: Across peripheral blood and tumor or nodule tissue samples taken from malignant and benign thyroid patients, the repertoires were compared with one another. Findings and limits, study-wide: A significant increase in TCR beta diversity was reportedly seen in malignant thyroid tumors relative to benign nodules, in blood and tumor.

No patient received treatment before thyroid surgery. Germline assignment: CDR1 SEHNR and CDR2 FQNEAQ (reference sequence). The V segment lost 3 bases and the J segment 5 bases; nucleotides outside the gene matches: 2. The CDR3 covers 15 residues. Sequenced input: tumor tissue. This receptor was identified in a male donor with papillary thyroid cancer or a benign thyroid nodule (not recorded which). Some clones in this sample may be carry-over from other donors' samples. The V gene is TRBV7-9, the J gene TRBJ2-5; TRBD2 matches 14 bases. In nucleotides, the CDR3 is TGTGCCAGCAGCTTGACTAGCGGGGGGGCGGAGACCCAGTACTTC. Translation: CASSLTSGGAETQYF.